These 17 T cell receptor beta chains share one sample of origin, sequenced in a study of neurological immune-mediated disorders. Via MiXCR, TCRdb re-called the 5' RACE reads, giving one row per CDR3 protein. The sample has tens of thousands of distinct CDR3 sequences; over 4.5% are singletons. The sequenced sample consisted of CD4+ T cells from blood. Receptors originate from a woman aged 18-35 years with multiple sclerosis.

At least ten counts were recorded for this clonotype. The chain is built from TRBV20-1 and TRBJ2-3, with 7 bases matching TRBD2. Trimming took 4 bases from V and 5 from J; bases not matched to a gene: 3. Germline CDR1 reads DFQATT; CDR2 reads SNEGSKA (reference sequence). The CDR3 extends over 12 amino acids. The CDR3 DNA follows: TGCAGTGCTATAGGGACTAAAGATACGCAGTATTTT. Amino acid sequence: CSAIGTKDTQYF.

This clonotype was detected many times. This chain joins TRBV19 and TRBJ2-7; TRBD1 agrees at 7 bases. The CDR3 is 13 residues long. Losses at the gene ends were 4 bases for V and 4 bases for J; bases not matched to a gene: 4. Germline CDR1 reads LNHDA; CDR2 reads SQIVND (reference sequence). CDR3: CASSTKGAYEQYF. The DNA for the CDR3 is TGTGCCAGTAGTACGAAGGGGGCTTACGAGCAGTACTTC.

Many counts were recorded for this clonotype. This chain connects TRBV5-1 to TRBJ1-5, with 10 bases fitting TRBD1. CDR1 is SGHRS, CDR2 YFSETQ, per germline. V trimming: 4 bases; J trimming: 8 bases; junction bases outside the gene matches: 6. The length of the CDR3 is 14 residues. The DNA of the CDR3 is TGCGCCAGCAGCAAGACAGGGGGCGAGGAGCCCCAGCATTTT. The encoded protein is CASSKTGGEEPQHF.

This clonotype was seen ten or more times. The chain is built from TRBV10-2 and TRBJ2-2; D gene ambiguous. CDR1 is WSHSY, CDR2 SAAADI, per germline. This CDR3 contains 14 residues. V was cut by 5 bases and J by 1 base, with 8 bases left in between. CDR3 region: CASSRVQNTGELFF. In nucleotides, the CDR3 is TGCGCCAGCAGTAGGGTACAGAACACCGGGGAGCTGTTTTTT.

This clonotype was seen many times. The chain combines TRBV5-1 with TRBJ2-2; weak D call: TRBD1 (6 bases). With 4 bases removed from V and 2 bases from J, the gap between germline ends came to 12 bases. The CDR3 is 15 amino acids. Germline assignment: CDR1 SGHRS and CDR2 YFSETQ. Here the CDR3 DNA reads TGCGCCAGCAGCCCCGGGACACTTAACACCGGGGAGCTGTTTTTT. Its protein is CASSPGTLNTGELFF.

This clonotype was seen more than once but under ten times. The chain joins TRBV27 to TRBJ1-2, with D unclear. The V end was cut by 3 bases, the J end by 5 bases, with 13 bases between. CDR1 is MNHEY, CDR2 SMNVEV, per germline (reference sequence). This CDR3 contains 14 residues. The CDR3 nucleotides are TGTGCCAGCAGTTTTTCCTCGACAAGATATGGCTACACCTTC. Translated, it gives CASSFSSTRYGYTF.

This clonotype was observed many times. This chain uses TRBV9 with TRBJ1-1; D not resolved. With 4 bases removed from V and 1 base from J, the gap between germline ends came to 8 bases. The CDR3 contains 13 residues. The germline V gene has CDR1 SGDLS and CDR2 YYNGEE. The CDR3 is CASSKDANTEAFF. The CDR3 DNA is TGTGCCAGCAGCAAGGATGCGAACACTGAAGCTTTCTTT.

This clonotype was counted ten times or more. CDR3 sequence (DNA): TGTGCCAGCAGCTTCCGGACCTTCGACTATGGCTACACCTTC. Its translation: CASSFRTFDYGYTF. The chain is built from TRBV9 and TRBJ1-2; no firm D call. Trimming stripped 4 bases from V and 3 bases from J, with 13 bases between. The CDR3 has 14 amino acids. Germline assignment: CDR1 SGDLS and CDR2 YYNGEE.

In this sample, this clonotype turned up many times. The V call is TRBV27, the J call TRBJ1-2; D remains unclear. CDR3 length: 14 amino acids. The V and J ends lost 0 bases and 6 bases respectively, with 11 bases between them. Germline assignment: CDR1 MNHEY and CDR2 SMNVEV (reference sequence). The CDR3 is CASSLSYWGDGYTF. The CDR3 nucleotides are TGTGCCAGCAGTTTATCATATTGGGGTGATGGCTACACCTTC.

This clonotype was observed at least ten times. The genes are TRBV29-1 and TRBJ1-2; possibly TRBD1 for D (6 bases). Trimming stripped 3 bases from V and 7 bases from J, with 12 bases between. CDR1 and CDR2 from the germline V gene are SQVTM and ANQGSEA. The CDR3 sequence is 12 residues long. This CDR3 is CSVDPGDTGYTF. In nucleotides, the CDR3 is TGCAGCGTTGATCCAGGGGATACTGGCTACACCTTC.

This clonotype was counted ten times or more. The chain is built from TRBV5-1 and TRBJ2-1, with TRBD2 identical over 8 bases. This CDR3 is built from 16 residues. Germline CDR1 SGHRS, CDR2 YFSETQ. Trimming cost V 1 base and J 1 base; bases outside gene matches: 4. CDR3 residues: CASSLRGGRSYNEQFF. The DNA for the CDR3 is TGCGCCAGCAGCTTGCGCGGGGGGCGTTCCTACAATGAGCAGTTCTTC.

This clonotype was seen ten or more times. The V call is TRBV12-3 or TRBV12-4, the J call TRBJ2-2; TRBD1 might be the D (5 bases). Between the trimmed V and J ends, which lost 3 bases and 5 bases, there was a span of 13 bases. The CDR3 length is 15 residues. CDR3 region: CASSFGRVWTGELFF. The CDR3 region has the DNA TGTGCCAGCAGTTTCGGCAGGGTGTGGACCGGGGAGCTGTTTTTT.

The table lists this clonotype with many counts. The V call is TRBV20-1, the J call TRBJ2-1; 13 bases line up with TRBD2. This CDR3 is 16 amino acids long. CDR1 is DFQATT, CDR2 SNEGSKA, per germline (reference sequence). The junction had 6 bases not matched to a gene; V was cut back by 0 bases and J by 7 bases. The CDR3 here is CSARDRTSGRGNEQFF. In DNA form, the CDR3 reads TGCAGTGCTAGAGATCGTACTAGCGGGAGGGGAAATGAGCAGTTCTTC.

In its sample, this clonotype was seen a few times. In DNA form, the CDR3 reads TGTGCCAGCAGCAGGGACACCACCTACAATGAGCAGTTCTTC. Amino acid sequence: CASSRDTTYNEQFF. The chain employs TRBV6-6 and TRBJ2-1; D may be TRBD1 (6 bases). The CDR3 is made up of 14 amino acids. Deletions cut 6 bases from V and 2 bases from J, with 11 bases between. CDR1 and CDR2 (germline): MNHNY, SVGAGI (reference sequence).

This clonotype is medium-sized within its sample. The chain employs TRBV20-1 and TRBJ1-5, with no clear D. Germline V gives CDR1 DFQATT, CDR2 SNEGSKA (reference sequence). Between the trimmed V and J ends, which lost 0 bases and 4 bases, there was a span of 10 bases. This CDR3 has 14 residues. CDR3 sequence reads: CSARESAGNQPQHF. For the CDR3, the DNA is TGCAGTGCTAGAGAGTCGGCAGGAAATCAGCCCCAGCATTTT.

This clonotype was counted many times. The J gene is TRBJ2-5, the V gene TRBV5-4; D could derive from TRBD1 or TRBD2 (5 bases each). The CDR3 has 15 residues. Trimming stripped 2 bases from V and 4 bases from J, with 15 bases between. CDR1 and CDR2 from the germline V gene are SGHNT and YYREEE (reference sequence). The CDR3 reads CASSFRHGAIETQYF. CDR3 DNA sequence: TGTGCCAGCAGCTTTCGACACGGGGCAATAGAGACCCAGTACTTC.

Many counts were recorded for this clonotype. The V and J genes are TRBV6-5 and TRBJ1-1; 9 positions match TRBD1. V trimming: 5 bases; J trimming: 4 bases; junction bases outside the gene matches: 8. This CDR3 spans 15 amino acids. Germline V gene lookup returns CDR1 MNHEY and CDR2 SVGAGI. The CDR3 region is CASSREQGAGTEAFF. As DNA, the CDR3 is TGTGCCAGCAGTAGGGAACAGGGGGCGGGCACTGAAGCTTTCTTT.